Listed here are 6 T cell receptor beta chains from one sample, sequenced in a study of T cells in Graves' hyperthyroidism and ophthalmopathy. The CDR3 regions of TCR beta were amplified from RNA transcripts. The HTBI primer set served for first-round RT-PCR of the TCR CDR3. TCRdb passed the multiplex PCR reads through MiXCR, listing each CDR3 protein once. The sample has some 530,000 distinct CDR3 sequences; around a fifth are singletons. Material: blood. The receptors stem from a woman in her 70s with Graves' ophthalmopathy.

V usage is TRBV7-3 and J usage is TRBJ2-3; possible D gene TRBD2, 6 bases. Trimming stripped 4 bases from V and 1 base from J, with 12 bases between. The CDR3 sequence is 15 residues long. Germline CDR1 SGHTA, CDR2 FQGTGA. CDR3 residues: CASSWSGGGTDTQYF. The CDR3 nucleotides are TGTGCCAGCAGCTGGAGTGGCGGGGGCACAGATACGCAGTATTTT.

There are a few counts of this clonotype. This sequence may be a read error, since a much larger clone differs from it by one base. The chain has TRBV7-2 and TRBJ2-5; D not resolved. In germline, CDR1 is SGHTA, CDR2 FQGNSA. The V and J ends lost 1 base and 6 bases respectively, with 6 bases between them. There are 12 residues in the CDR3. The CDR3 protein is CASSLDRQTQYF. In DNA form, the CDR3 reads TGTGCCAGCAGCTTAGATCGGCAGACCCAGTACTTC.

This clonotype turned up a few times. The chain uses TRBV20-1 and TRBJ1-5; no clear D. The germline V gene has CDR1 DFQATT and CDR2 SNEGSKA (reference sequence). V was clipped by 3 bases and J by 4 bases, with 16 bases between them. The CDR3 spans 15 residues. The DNA for the CDR3 is TGCAGTGCTAGTAACAGCATCACGCCTAATCAGCCCCAGCATTTT. This sequence encodes CSASNSITPNQPQHF.

The sample holds a few counts of this clonotype. This chain links TRBV11-2 with TRBJ2-7, with D possibly matching TRBD1 (6 bases). This CDR3 region has 19 residues. Germline lookup yields CDR1 SGHAT and CDR2 FQNNGV. V shed 8 bases and J shed 4 bases, with 33 bases lying between them. CDR3 nucleotide sequence: TGTGCCAGCTCGGATCCCCCCCCCAGCGAGACAGGCGCGAGGTACGAGCAGTACTTC. Its translation: CASSDPPPSETGARYEQYF.

This clonotype has at least ten counts. The V call is TRBV20-1, the J call TRBJ2-1, with 12 bases aligning to TRBD2. Losses at the gene ends were 4 bases for V and 7 bases for J; bases not matched to a gene: 11. The CDR3 length is 16 residues. Germline CDR1 DFQATT, CDR2 SNEGSKA (reference sequence). CDR3 residues: CSATTSGSLEANEQFF. The CDR3 nucleotides are TGCAGTGCTACGACTAGCGGGAGTCTTGAAGCGAATGAGCAGTTCTTC.

This clonotype showed up just a few times. The chain couples TRBV7-6 to TRBJ2-7; 11 bases agree with TRBD2. This CDR3 spans 16 amino acids. V was pared by 5 bases and J by 2 bases, with 8 bases of the junction left unmatched. Germline CDR1 reads SGHVS; CDR2 reads FNYEAQ. Written as DNA, the CDR3 is TGTGCCAGCAGCCTAGGTCCTAGCGGGAGGACCTACGAGCAGTACTTC. This translates into CASSLGPSGRTYEQYF. Together with reference TRBV7-6 and TRBJ2-7, the CDR3 gives the full variable domain: GAGVSQSPRYKVTKRGQDVALRCDPISGHVSLYWYRQALGQGPEFLTYFNYEAQQDKSGLPNDRFSAERPEGSISTLTIQRTEQRDSAMYRCASSLGPSGRTYEQYFGPGTRLTVT.